This TCR beta chain derives from a study of radiotherapy plus CTLA-4 blockade in lung cancer. Findings of the study overall: Reports identified early blood T cell clone dynamics, with interferon-beta, as the best response predictor.

The table lists this clone with a few counts. The antigen is not known. Focal radiation with ipilimumab CTLA-4 blockade was given to patients with chemo-refractory metastatic non-small-cell lung cancer. The data were produced by immunoSEQ multiplex PCR, yet TCRdb's version contains in-frame clones alone and is incomplete. The data contain tens of thousands of clones, 55% to 75% of them singletons. The receptor's source is a human donor with non-small cell lung cancer who had stable disease on radiotherapy plus ipilimumab. Material: peripheral blood, obtained from a patient treated with radiotherapy plus ipilimumab.

CDR3 amino acids: CSARGDRDYGYTF. Here the CDR3 DNA reads TGCAGCGCCAGAGGCGACAGAGACTATGGCTACACCTTC. The chain recombines TRBV29-1 with TRBJ1-2, with D perhaps matching TRBD1 (5 bases). V gave up 7 bases and J gave up 3 bases, with 15 bases separating them. Germline V gives CDR1 SQVTM, CDR2 ANQGSEA. This CDR3 has 13 amino acids.